This T cell receptor (beta chain) was documented in a study of cytomegalovirus exposure and HLA in healthy donors. Study-level information: HLA-typed donors contributed 65 million to 95 million unique TCRs, which were held in an early data release. Study results and limitations: There was a cluster of highly shared sequence variants that was likely a sequencing artifact. Some 16,000 TCR beta sequences were associated with HLA alleles at 0.05 false discovery rate in a later analysis.

V dropped 7 bases and J dropped 4 bases, with 16 bases sitting between them. The CDR3 covers 13 residues. Germline CDR1 is SQVTM and CDR2 is ANQGSEA. The PCR used 60 Vbeta and 13 Jbeta primers. Here immunoSEQ multiplex PCR was the method, and the copy in TCRdb shows in-frame clones only, minus some. The sample holds 90,000 to 140,000 clones, around 73% seen once. In this sample, this clone turned up a few times. Its antigen remains unidentified. Sequencing was carried out using PBMCs. The receptor comes from a man aged 25 to 45 in good health and CMV-seronegative. This chain joins TRBV29-1 and TRBJ1-1; possibly TRBD1 for D (6 bases). In DNA form, the CDR3 reads TGCAGCGGGAACTATGACAGGAGCACTGAAGCTTTCTTT. Translation gives CSGNYDRSTEAFF.